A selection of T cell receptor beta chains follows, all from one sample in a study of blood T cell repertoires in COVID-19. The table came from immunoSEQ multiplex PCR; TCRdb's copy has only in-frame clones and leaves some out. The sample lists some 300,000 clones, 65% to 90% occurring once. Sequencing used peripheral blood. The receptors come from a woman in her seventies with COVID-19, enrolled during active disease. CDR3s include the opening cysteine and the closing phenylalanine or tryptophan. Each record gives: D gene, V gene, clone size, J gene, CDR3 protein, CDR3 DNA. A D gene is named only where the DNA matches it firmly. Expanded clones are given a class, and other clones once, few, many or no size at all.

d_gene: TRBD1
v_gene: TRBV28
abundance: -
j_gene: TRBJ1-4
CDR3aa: CASSSGQFVGEKLFF
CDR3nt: TGTGCCAGCAGTTCGGGACAGTTCGTGGGTGAAAAACTGTTTTTT

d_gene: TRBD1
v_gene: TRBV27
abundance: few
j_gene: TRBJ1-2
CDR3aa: CASSPYRGLNYGYTF
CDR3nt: TGTGCCAGCAGTCCATACAGGGGGCTCAACTATGGCTACACCTTC

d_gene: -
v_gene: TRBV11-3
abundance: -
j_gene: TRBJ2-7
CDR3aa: CASSFSGGEQYF
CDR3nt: TGTGCCAGCAGCTTTTCTGGCGGCGAGCAGTACTTC

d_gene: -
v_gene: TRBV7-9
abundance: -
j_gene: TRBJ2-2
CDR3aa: CASSLVGVFTGELFF
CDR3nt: TGTGCCAGCAGCTTAGTGGGAGTCTTCACCGGGGAGCTGTTTTTT

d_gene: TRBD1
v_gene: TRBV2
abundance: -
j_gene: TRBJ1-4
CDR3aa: CASSAGQGLNEKLFF
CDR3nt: TGTGCCAGCAGTGCGGGACAGGGTCTTAATGAAAAACTGTTTTTT

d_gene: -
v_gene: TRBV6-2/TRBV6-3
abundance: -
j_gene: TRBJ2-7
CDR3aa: CASSQAAGTKTYEQYF
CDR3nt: TGTGCCAGCAGTCAAGCGGCCGGGACAAAGACCTACGAGCAGTACTTC

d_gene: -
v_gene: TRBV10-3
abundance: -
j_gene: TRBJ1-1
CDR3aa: CAMADSLNTEAFF
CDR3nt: TGTGCCATGGCGGACAGCTTGAACACTGAAGCTTTCTTT

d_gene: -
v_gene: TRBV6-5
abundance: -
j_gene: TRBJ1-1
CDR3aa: CASSYSWRGTEAFF
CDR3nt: TGTGCCAGCAGTTACTCATGGAGAGGCACTGAAGCTTTCTTT

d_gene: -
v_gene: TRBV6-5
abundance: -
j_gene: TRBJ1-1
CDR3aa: CASILAGPRGTEAFF
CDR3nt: TGTGCCAGCATTTTAGCGGGGCCCCGGGGCACTGAAGCTTTCTTT

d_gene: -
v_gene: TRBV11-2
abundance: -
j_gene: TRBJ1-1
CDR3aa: CASSLGLQAMNTEAFF
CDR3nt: TGTGCCAGCAGCTTAGGTTTACAGGCGATGAACACTGAAGCTTTCTTT

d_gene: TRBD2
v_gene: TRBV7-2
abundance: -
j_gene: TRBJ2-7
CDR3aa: CASSLRGAGGLYEQYF
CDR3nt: TGTGCCAGCAGCCTCCGCGGCGCGGGGGGGCTATACGAGCAGTACTTC

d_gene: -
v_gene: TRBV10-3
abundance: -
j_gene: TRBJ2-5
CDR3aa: CATRTTQGDETQYF
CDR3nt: TGTGCCACCCGGACTACCCAGGGTGATGAGACCCAGTACTTC

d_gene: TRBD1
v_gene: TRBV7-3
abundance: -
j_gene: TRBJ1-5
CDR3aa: CASGTVYNQPQHF
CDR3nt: TGTGCCAGCGGGACAGTATACAATCAGCCCCAGCATTTT

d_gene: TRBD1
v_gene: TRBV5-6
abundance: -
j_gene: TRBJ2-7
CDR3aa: CASSLARTGGGGEQYF
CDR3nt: TGTGCCAGCAGCTTGGCTCGAACAGGGGGAGGTGGCGAGCAGTACTTC

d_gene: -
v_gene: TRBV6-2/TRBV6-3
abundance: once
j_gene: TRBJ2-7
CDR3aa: CASSYMDSSYEQYF
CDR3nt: TGTGCCAGCAGTTACATGGACAGCTCCTACGAGCAGTACTTC

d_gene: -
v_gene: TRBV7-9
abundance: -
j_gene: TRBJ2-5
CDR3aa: CASSQGGETQYF
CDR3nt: TGTGCCAGCAGCCAGGGTGGGGAGACCCAGTACTTC

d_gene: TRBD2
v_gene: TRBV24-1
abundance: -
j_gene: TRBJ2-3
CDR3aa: CATSSGGASDTQYF
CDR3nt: TGTGCCACCAGTAGCGGGGGGGCCTCCGATACGCAGTATTTT

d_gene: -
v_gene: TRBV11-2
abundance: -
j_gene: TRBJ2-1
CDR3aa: CASSLVSEQFF
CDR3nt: TGTGCCAGCAGCTTAGTCTCTGAGCAGTTCTTC

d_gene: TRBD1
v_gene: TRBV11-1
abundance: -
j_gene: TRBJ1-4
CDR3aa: CASSSGGQAFNEKLFF
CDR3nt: TGTGCCAGCAGCTCGGGTGGACAGGCCTTTAATGAAAAACTGTTTTTT

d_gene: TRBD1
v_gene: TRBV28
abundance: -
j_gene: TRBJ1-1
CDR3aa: CASSLPGQARTFF
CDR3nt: TGTGCCAGCAGTTTGCCGGGACAGGCCAGAACTTTCTTT

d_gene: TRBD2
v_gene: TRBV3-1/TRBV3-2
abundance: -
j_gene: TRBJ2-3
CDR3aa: CASSPQGRGGRGDTQYF
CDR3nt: TGTGCCAGCAGCCCCCAGGGGCGGGGGGGCCGAGGTGATACGCAGTATTTT

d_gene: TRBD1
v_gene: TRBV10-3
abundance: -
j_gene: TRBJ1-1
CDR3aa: CAIGEMGQGPDTEAFF
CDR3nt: TGTGCCATCGGTGAGATGGGACAGGGTCCGGACACTGAAGCTTTCTTT

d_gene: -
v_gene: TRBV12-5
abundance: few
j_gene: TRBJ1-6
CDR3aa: CASGLVPWAGRLNSPLHF
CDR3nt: TGTGCTAGTGGTTTGGTACCATGGGCAGGGCGTTTAAATTCACCCCTCCACTTT

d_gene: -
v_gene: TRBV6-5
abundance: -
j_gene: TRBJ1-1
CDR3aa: CASSRAEAFF
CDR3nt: TGTGCCAGCAGCCGCGCTGAAGCTTTCTTT

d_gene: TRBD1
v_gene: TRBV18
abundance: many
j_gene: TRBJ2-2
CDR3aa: CASSPGTGDIGELFF
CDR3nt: TGTGCCAGCTCACCAGGGACAGGGGATATCGGGGAGCTGTTTTTT

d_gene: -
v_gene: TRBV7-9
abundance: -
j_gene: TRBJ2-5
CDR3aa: CASSQNAGETQYF
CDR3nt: TGTGCCAGCAGCCAGAATGCTGGAGAGACCCAGTACTTC

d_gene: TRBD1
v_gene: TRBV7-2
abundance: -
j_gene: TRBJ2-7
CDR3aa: CASSARTGGVHEQYF
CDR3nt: TGTGCCAGCAGCGCGCGGACAGGGGGCGTCCACGAGCAGTACTTC

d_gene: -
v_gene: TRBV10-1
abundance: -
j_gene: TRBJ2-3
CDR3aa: CASSESITDTQYF
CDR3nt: TGCGCCAGCAGTGAGTCCATCACAGATACGCAGTATTTT

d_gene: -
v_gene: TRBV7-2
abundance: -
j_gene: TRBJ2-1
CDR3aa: CASSLGRPDYNEQFF
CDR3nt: TGTGCCAGCAGCTTAGGGAGGCCCGACTACAATGAGCAGTTCTTC

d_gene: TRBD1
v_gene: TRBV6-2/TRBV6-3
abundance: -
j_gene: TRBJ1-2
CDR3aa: CASSRRQGKEDYGYTF
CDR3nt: TGTGCCAGCAGTCGACGACAGGGGAAGGAAGACTATGGCTACACCTTC

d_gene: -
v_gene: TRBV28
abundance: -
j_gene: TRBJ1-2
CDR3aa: CASSQTGTPSNYGYTF
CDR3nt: TGTGCCAGCAGTCAAACCGGGACACCTTCTAACTATGGCTACACCTTC

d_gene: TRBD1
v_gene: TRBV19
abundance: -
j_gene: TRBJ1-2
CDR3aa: CASSISGQGNYGYTF
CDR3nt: TGTGCCAGTAGTATCTCGGGACAGGGAAACTATGGCTACACCTTC

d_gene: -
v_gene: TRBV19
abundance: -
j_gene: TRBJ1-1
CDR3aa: CASSPPSGYRDTEAFF
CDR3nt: TGTGCCAGTAGTCCCCCGTCTGGCTACCGGGACACTGAAGCTTTCTTT

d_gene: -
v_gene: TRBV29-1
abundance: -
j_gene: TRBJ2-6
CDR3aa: CSVEGGANPGANVLTF
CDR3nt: TGCAGCGTTGAAGGGGGCGCCAATCCTGGGGCCAACGTCCTGACTTTC

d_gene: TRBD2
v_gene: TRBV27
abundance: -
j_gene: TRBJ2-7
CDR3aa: CASRERGNYEQYF
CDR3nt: TGTGCCAGCAGGGAGCGGGGGAACTACGAGCAGTACTTC

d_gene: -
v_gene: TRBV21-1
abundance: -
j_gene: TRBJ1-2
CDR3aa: CASSKVNLEGEKTYGYTF
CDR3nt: TGTGCCAGCAGCAAAGTAAACCTCGAGGGGGAAAAGACATATGGCTACACCTTC

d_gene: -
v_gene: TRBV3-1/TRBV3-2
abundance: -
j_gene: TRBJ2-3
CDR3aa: CASSQGPTQYF
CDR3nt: TGTGCCAGCAGCCAAGGACCGACTCAGTATTTT

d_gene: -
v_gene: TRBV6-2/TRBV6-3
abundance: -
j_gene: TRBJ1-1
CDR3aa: CASSYGRGNTEAFF
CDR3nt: TGTGCCAGCAGTTATGGGCGGGGGAACACTGAAGCTTTCTTT

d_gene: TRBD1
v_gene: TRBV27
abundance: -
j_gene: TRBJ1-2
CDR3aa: CASSPRTGNYGYTF
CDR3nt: TGTGCCAGCAGTCCTAGGACAGGGAACTATGGCTACACCTTC